This T cell receptor (beta chain) was found in a study of T cell clonality in common variable immunodeficiency. Overall study results and limits: CVID subjects showed higher TCRbeta clonality than healthy controls.

This clone was found many times. Its antigen remains unidentified. The read terminates 3 residues before the CDR3 end, so the remaining end is supplied by the germline J gene. This table comes from immunoSEQ multiplex PCR, and its TCRdb copy is limited to in-frame clones, with some not included. This record lists about 43,000 clones, none seen once only, and the top ten clones contain 2% to 2.5%. This CDR3 has 15 amino acids. Germline loops: CDR1 WSHSY, CDR2 SAAADI. Trimming removed 8 bases from V and 3 bases from J; junction bases left unmatched: 8. The receptor was isolated from a person aged 18 to 75 in good health. Input material: peripheral blood mononuclear cells. This chain links TRBV10-2 with TRBJ2-2; 8 nucleotides match TRBD2. CDR3: CASLGGAGDTGELFF. The sequenced CDR3 bases are TGCGCCAGCTTGGGGGGAGCGGGAGACACCGGGGAG.